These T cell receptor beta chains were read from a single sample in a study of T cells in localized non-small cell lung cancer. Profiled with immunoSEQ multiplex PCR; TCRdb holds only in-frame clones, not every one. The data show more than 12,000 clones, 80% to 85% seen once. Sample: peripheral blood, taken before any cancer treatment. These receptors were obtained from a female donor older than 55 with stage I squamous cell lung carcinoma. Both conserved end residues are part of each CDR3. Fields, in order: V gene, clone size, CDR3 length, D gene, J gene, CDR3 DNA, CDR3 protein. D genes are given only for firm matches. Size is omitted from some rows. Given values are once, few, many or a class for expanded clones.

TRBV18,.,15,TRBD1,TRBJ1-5,TGTGCCAGCTCACCACAGGGGGCCAGCAATCAGCCCCAGCATTTT,CASSPQGASNQPQHF
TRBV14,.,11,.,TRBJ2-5,TGTGCCAGCAGCCAAGGGACGACCCAGTACTTC,CASSQGTTQYF
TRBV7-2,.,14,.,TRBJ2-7,TGTGCCAGCAGCTTCAGGACAACCAGCCACGAGCAGTACTTC,CASSFRTTSHEQYF
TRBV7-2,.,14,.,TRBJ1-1,TGTGCCAGCACCCGAAGGAGTATGAACACTGAAGCTTTCTTT,CASTRRSMNTEAFF
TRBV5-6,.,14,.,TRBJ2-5,TGTGCCAGCAGCTTGGACTACTTCCAAGAGACCCAGTACTTC,CASSLDYFQETQYF
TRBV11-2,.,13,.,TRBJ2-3,TGTGCCAGCAGCTTAGATTTGGCAGATACGCAGTATTTT,CASSLDLADTQYF
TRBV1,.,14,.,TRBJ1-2,TGCACCAGCAGCCTGGGACAGGATAACTATGGCTACACCTTC,CTSSLGQDNYGYTF
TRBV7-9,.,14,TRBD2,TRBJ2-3,TGTGCCAGCAGCTCAGGGACTAGCCTAGATACGCAGTATTTT,CASSSGTSLDTQYF
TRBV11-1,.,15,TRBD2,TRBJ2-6,TGTGCCATCTCAGGCGGGGGTACTGGGGCCAACGTCCTGACTTTC,CAISGGGTGANVLTF
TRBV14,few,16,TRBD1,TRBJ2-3,TGTGCCAGCAGCCGAGGGACAGTGCTCTCCCCAGATACGCAGTATTTT,CASSRGTVLSPDTQYF
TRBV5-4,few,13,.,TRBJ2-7,TGTGCCAGCAGCTCGGTCGGGTCTCGCGAGCAGTACTTC,CASSSVGSREQYF
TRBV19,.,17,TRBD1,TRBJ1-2,TGTGCCAGTAGCGCCGGGACAGGGGTCTATATCTCTTATGGCTACACCTTC,CASSAGTGVYISYGYTF
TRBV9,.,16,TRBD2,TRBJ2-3,TGTGCCAGCGGGTCCCCGCGGGGGGGATACACAGATACGCAGTATTTT,CASGSPRGGYTDTQYF
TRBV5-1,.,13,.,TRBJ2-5,TGCGCCAGCAGCCGAAGGTACCAAGAGACCCAGTACTTC,CASSRRYQETQYF
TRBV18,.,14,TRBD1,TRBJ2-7,TGTGCCAGCTCACCACCGTCGACAGGGAACGAGCAGTACTTC,CASSPPSTGNEQYF
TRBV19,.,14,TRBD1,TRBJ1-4,TGTGCCAGTAGTACGGGACAGCTTAATGAAAAACTGTTTTTT,CASSTGQLNEKLFF
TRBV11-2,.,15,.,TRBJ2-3,TGTGCCAGCAGCTTAGTGGGGGGGGCCACAGATACGCAGTATTTT,CASSLVGGATDTQYF
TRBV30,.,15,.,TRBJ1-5,TGTGCCTGGAGTAGAACAGGGATGGGCAATCAGCCCCAGCATTTT,CAWSRTGMGNQPQHF
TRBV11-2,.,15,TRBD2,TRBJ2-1,TGTGCCAGCAGCCGGACTAGCGGGGTTTACAATGAGCAGTTCTTC,CASSRTSGVYNEQFF
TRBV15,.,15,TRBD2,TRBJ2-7,TGTGCCACCAGCCGCCGTAGCGGGGGGTCCTACGAGCAGTACTTC,CATSRRSGGSYEQYF
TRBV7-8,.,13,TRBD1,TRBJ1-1,TGTGCCAGCAGCCAAATCCGACAGGGACAAGCTTTCTTT,CASSQIRQGQAFF
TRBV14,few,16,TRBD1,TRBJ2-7,TGTGCCAGCAGCCATCTTTCGACAGGGCTGGGCTACGAGCAGTACTTC,CASSHLSTGLGYEQYF
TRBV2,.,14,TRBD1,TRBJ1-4,TGTGCCAGCAGTTACAGGGGGGAGCATGAAAAACTGTTTTTT,CASSYRGEHEKLFF
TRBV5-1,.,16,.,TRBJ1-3,TGCGCCAGCAGCGAGGGGCCGGCCGGCTCTGGAAACACCATATATTTT,CASSEGPAGSGNTIYF
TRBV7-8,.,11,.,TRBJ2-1,TGTGCCAGCAGCTTAGGAGGTGAGCAGTTCTTC,CASSLGGEQFF
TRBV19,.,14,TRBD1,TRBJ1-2,TGTGCCAGTCGGGGACAGGGGGTATTCTATGGCTACACCTTC,CASRGQGVFYGYTF
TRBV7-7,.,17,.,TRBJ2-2,TGTGCCAGCAGCTTAGGTGGACCCCCAGGGGACACCGGGGAGCTGTTTTTT,CASSLGGPPGDTGELFF
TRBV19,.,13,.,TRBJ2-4,TGTGCCAGTAGGATGGGGTGGGAAAACATTCAGTACTTC,CASRMGWENIQYF
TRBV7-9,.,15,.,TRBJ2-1,TGTGCCAGCAGCCTAGGGACACCGGGCTACAATGAGCAGTTCTTC,CASSLGTPGYNEQFF
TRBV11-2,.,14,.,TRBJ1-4,TGTGCCAGCAGCTCGGGAGGGGCTCAAGAAAAACTGTTTTTT,CASSSGGAQEKLFF
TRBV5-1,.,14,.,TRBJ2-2,TGCGCCAGCAGCCAGATCCCAGGGCCCGGGGAGCTGTTTTTT,CASSQIPGPGELFF
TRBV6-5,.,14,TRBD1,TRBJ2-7,TGTGCCAGCAGTTACTCCTGGGACAGCTACGAGCAGTACTTC,CASSYSWDSYEQYF
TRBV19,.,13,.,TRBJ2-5,TGTGCCAGTAGTAAAATAGGCGAAGAGACCCAGTACTTC,CASSKIGEETQYF
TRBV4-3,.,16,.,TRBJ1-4,TGCGCCAGCAGCCAAGAGGGGGCAGGGACTAATGAAAAACTGTTTTTT,CASSQEGAGTNEKLFF
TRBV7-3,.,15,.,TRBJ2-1,TGTGCCAGCAGCCCACCCGGGTCGGGGTTCAATGAGCAGTTCTTC,CASSPPGSGFNEQFF
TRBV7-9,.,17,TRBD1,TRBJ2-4,TGTGCCAGCAGAGACGGGACCTTGACAGGGGAGTCGGACATTCAGTACTTC,CASRDGTLTGESDIQYF
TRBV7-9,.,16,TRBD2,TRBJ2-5,TGTGCCAGCAGCTTGGGGGTAGCGGGGACAAAAGAGACCCAGTACTTC,CASSLGVAGTKETQYF
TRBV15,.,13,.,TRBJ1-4,TGTGCCACCAGCAGATCAGCTAATGAAAAACTGTTTTTT,CATSRSANEKLFF
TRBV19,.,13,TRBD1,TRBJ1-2,TGTGCCACCTCGACAGGGGATGGCTATGGCTACACCTTC,CATSTGDGYGYTF
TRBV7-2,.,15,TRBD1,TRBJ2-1,TGTGCCAGCAGCTTGAGCCGGGACAGGGTCAATGAGCAGTTCTTC,CASSLSRDRVNEQFF
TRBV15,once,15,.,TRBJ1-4,TGTGCCACCAGCAGAGGCGGCTCAACTAATGAAAAACTGTTTTTT,CATSRGGSTNEKLFF
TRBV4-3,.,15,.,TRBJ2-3,TGCGCCAGCAGCCTGGGGGATACTAGCACAGATACGCAGTATTTT,CASSLGDTSTDTQYF
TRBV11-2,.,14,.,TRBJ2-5,TGTGCCAGCAGCTTATCAGTGGTTGGGGAGACCCAGTACTTC,CASSLSVVGETQYF
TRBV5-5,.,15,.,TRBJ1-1,TGTGCCAGCAGCATTGGAGCGGGAGTGAACACTGAAGCTTTCTTT,CASSIGAGVNTEAFF
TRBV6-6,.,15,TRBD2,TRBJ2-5,TGTGCCAGCATCCATTGGCGGGGGGGGCAAGAGACCCAGTACTTC,CASIHWRGGQETQYF
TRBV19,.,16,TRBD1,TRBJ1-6,TGTGCCAGTAGTGTCGGCGGGGCAGGGGGCAATTCACCCCTCCACTTT,CASSVGGAGGNSPLHF
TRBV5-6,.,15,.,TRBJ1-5,TGTGCCAGCAGCTTCCGGGTCGATAGCAATCAGCCCCAGCATTTT,CASSFRVDSNQPQHF
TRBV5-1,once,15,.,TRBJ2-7,TGCGCCAGCAGCTCGACCTGGGGCTCTAGCTACGAGCAGTACTTC,CASSSTWGSSYEQYF
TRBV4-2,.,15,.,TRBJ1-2,TGTGCCAGCAGCCAGGGCGGGGGGGACGGCTTCGGCTACACCTTC,CASSQGGGDGFGYTF
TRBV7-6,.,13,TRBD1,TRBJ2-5,TGTGCCAGCAGCTTCGGGACAGGGAAGACCCAGTACTTC,CASSFGTGKTQYF